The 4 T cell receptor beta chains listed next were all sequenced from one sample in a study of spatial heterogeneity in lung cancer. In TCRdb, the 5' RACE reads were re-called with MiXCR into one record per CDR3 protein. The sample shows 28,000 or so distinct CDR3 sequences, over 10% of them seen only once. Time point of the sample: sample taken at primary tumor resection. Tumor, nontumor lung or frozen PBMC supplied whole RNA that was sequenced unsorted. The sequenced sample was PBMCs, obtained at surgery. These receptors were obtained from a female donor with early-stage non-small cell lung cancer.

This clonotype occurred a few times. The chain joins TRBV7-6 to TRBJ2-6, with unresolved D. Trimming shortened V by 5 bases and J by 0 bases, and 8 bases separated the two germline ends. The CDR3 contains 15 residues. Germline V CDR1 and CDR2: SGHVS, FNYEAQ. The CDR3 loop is CASSQTVSGANVLTF. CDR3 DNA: TGTGCCAGCAGCCAAACAGTCTCTGGGGCCAACGTCCTGACTTTC.

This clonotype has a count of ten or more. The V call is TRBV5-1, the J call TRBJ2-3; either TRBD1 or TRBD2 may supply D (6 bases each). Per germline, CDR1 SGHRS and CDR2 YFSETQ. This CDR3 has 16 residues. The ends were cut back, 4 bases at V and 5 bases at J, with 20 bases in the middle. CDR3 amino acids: CASSTLTGAEGDTQYF. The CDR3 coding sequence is TGCGCCAGCAGCACACTGACAGGCGCGGAGGGAGATACGCAGTATTTT.

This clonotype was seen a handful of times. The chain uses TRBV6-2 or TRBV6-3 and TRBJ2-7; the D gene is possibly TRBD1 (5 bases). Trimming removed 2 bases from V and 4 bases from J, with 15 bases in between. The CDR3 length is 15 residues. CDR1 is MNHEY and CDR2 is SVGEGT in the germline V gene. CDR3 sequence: CASSYAQGIRYEQYV. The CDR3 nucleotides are TGTGCCAGCAGTTACGCCCAGGGAATTCGTTACGAGCAGTACGTC.

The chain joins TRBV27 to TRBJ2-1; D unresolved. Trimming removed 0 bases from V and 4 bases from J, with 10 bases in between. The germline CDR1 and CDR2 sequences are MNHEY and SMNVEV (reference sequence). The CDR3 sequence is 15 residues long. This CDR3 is CASSLSGSVYNEQFF. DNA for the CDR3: TGTGCCAGCAGTTTATCTGGTAGTGTATACAATGAGCAGTTCTTC.